This T cell receptor (beta chain) was captured by sequencing in a study of CD8 T cells in ankylosing spondylitis. General study results and limits: About 8 highly homologous variants made up a TCR beta motif that seemed to typify ankylosing spondylitis blood. Significantly higher representation of disease-linked clones was reported for matched ankylosing spondylitis synovial fluid. Clones linked with disease were CD8+ and fairly uncommon in the peripheral blood.

By quantitative 5'-RACE with molecular barcodes, the TCR beta libraries were made. Each CDR3 protein gets one entry after TCRdb re-called the 5' RACE reads with MiXCR. The repertoire holds 50,000 to 60,000 distinct CDR3 sequences, with 6.5% to 9% as singletons. This clonotype was picked up a small number of times. Its antigen is not known. J was trimmed by 2 bases and V by 4 bases; bases with no gene match: 2. The length of the CDR3 is 15 residues. From germline, CDR1 is SQVTM and CDR2 ANQGSEA. V and J are TRBV29-1 and TRBJ2-6; 10 bases are shared with TRBD1. The origin of this receptor is a female donor with ankylosing spondylitis or in good health (not recorded which). Sequenced input: blood, either unsorted or a sorted T cell fraction (not recorded which). The CDR3 loop is CSVVGTGAGANVLTF. In nucleotides, the CDR3 is TGCAGCGTTGTCGGGACAGGGGCTGGGGCCAACGTCCTGACTTTC.